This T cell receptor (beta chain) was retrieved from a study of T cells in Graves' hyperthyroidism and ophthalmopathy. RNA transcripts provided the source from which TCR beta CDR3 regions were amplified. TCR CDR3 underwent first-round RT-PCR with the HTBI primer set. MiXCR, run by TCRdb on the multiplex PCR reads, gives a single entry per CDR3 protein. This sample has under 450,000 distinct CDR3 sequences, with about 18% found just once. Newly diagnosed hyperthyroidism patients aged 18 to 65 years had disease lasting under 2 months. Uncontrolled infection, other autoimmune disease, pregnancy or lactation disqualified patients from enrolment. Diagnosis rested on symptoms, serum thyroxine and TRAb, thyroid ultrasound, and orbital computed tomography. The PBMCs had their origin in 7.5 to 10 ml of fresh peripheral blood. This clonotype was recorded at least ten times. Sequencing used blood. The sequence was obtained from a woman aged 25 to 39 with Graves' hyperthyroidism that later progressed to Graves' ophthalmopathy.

The CDR3 protein is CASSVGQRNEKLFF. In DNA form, the CDR3 reads TGTGCCAGCAGCGTAGGACAGAGAAATGAAAAACTGTTTTTT. The V call is TRBV9, the J call TRBJ1-4, with D tentatively TRBD1 (5 bases). CDR3 length equals 14 residues. Trimming took off 0 bases at V and 5 bases at J, with 8 bases between the two ends. CDR1 and CDR2 (germline): SGDLS, YYNGEE.